The source of this TCR beta chain is a study of blood T cell repertoires in COVID-19. Study as a whole: The cDNA or gDNA used as material had been derived from T cells, B-cell-depleted T cells, or PBMCs.

This clone showed up just a few times. In germline, CDR1 is SNHLY, CDR2 FYNNEI. V dropped 8 bases and J dropped 7 bases, with 17 bases sitting between them. The CDR3 is 13 residues long. Generated by immunoSEQ multiplex PCR, the TCRdb table keeps only in-frame clones and is missing some. The table records approximately 440,000 clones, approximately 90% of them present only once. Followed longitudinally, the Seattle patients had been enrolled during active infection. The sequencing sample was made of peripheral blood. This chain joins TRBV2 and TRBJ1-1; no reliable D call. The origin of this receptor is a woman aged 50 to 60 with COVID-19, enrolled during active disease. The CDR3 DNA follows: TGTGCCAGCGGTACCTTCTGGGGAGGTGAAGCTTTCTTT. Amino acids: CASGTFWGGEAFF.